The 3 T cell receptor beta chains given below trace back to one sample, sequenced in a study of spatial heterogeneity in lung cancer. TCRdb ran MiXCR on the 5' RACE reads and lists one entry per CDR3 protein. The sample holds approximately 12,000 distinct CDR3 sequences; 5.5% to 7.5% are singletons and the top ten take about 9.4%. Time point described: sample taken at primary tumor resection. The input material, whole RNA from tumor, nontumor lung or frozen PBMC, was sequenced unsorted. Sequenced material: normal lung tissue next to the tumor, taken at surgery. All receptors derive from a male donor with early-stage non-small cell lung cancer.

This clonotype was recorded many times. The rearrangement joins TRBV5-4 to TRBJ2-2; D ambiguous. The V end lost 2 bases, the J end lost 1 base, and 9 bases lay between the germline ends. The CDR3 has 15 residues. Germline values: CDR1 SGHNT, CDR2 YYREEE (reference sequence). The CDR3 DNA sequence: TGTGCCAGCAGCTTCGAGACTGTGAACACCGGGGAGCTGTTTTTT. Translated, it gives CASSFETVNTGELFF.

This clonotype showed up many times. The V call is TRBV30, the J call TRBJ1-5, with D tentatively TRBD1 (6 bases). Germline CDR1 reads GTSNPN; CDR2 reads SVGIG (reference sequence). There are 14 residues in the CDR3. The ends were cut back, 5 bases at V and 6 bases at J, with 17 bases in the middle. CDR3: CAWGGGGIPQPQHF. DNA for the CDR3: TGTGCCTGGGGGGGAGGGGGTATACCTCAGCCCCAGCATTTT.

This clonotype was seen at least ten times. The chain employs TRBV24-1 and TRBJ2-2; 7 nucleotides line up with TRBD2. This CDR3 spans 15 amino acids. V shed 8 bases, J shed 0 bases, and the junction held 5 bases outside the gene matches. Germline V gives CDR1 KGHDR, CDR2 SFDVKD. CDR3 bases: TGTGCCACCATCGGGAGCGGGACGAACACCGGGGAGCTGTTTTTT. Translated, it gives CATIGSGTNTGELFF.